What follows are 22 T cell receptor beta chains derived from one specimen sequenced in a study of blood T cell repertoires in COVID-19. The protocol was immunoSEQ multiplex PCR, while the TCRdb copy is restricted to in-frame clones and leaves out a portion. The sample includes approximately 200,000 clones, more than 65% of them seen just once. The source material was PBMCs or T cells enriched from blood (not recorded which). The source of these receptors is a man aged 40-50 years who had recovered from COVID-19.

This rearrangement joins TRBV19 to TRBJ2-5; TRBD1 matches 7 bases. The junction had 4 bases not matched to a gene; V was cut back by 6 bases and J by 3 bases. Germline CDR1 reads LNHDA; CDR2 reads SQIVND (reference sequence). The length of the CDR3 is 13 residues. DNA of the CDR3: TGTGCCAGTAGGCCCACAGGGGAAGAGACCCAGTACTTC. It translates to CASRPTGEETQYF.

V is TRBV9 and J is TRBJ1-6, with TRBD1 identical over 9 bases. From germline, CDR1 is SGDLS and CDR2 YYNGEE. V lost 0 bases and J lost 6; bases outside the gene matches: 1. The CDR3 totals 15 residues. The DNA for the CDR3 is TGTGCCAGCAGCGTAGGGGGACAGGGTAATTCACCCCTCCACTTT. Amino acids: CASSVGGQGNSPLHF.

Here the CDR3 reads CAWGQGAVVYEQYF. The CDR3 nucleotides are TGTGCCTGGGGACAGGGGGCAGTTGTCTACGAGCAGTACTTC. The J gene is TRBJ2-7, the V gene TRBV30; 11 bases are a match to TRBD1. Germline V lookup: CDR1 GTSNPN, CDR2 SVGIG (reference sequence). The junction had 6 bases not matched to a gene; V was cut back by 5 bases and J by 3 bases. The CDR3 totals 14 residues. Full variable domain (outside the CDR3, taken from reference TRBV30 and TRBJ2-7): SQTIHQWPATLVQPVGSPLSLECTVEGTSNPNLYWYRQAAGRGLQLLFYSVGIGQISSEVPQNLSASRPQDRQFILSSKKLLLSDSGFYLCAWGQGAVVYEQYFGPGTRLTVT.

V is TRBV5-1 and J is TRBJ2-5, with D possibly being TRBD1 (8 bases). The CDR3 is made up of 14 amino acids. Germline CDR1 and CDR2: SGHRS and YFSETQ. The V and J ends lost 4 bases and 4 bases respectively, with 14 bases between them. The CDR3 DNA is TGCGCCAGCAGCCTACAGGGGGAGGGAGAGACCCAGTACTTC. This encodes CASSLQGEGETQYF.

The chain uses TRBV19 and TRBJ1-5; 10 bases are a match to TRBD1. This CDR3 comprises 16 residues. CDR1 is LNHDA, CDR2 SQIVND, per germline (reference sequence). V shed 1 base, J shed 5 bases, and the junction held 5 bases outside the gene matches. CDR3 region: CASSIAPGTGDQPQHF. CDR3 in DNA: TGTGCCAGTAGTATAGCCCCCGGGACAGGGGATCAGCCCCAGCATTTT.

This clone was picked up one time. V usage is TRBV10-3 and J usage is TRBJ1-1; the match to TRBD1 covers 7 bases. V trimming: 10 bases; J trimming: 0 bases; junction bases outside the gene matches: 8. The CDR3 runs 14 residues. Germline CDR1 and CDR2: ENHRY and SYGVKD. This CDR3 is CASGDSIMNTEAFF. The DNA for the CDR3 is TGTGCCAGTGGGGACAGCATAATGAACACTGAAGCTTTCTTT.

This clone showed up just a few times. V and J are TRBV28 and TRBJ1-6; no clear D gene. The CDR3 sequence is 15 residues long. From germline, CDR1 is MDHEN and CDR2 SYDVKM. Trimming shortened V by 7 bases and J by 6 bases, and 16 bases separated the two germline ends. The CDR3: CASTPWVSGNSPLHF. CDR3 bases: TGTGCCAGCACCCCGTGGGTCTCGGGTAATTCACCCCTCCACTTT.

In regard to this clone: The sample contains more than one DNA sequence encoding this CDR3. The V call is TRBV7-2, the J call TRBJ1-2, with D possibly TRBD1 on 6 matching bases. V was clipped by 5 bases and J by 2 bases, with 9 bases between them. Per germline, CDR1 SGHTA and CDR2 FQGNSA. The CDR3 has 13 amino acids. CDR3 in amino acids: CASSPDRNYGYTF. In DNA, the CDR3 is TGTGCCAGCAGCCCGGACAGAAACTATGGCTACACCTTC.

The CDR3 sequence is CASSLFGFHEQYF. The CDR3 region has the DNA TGCGCCAGCAGCTTGTTCGGTTTCCACGAGCAGTACTTC. This sequence joins TRBV5-1 and TRBJ2-7; D ambiguous. The CDR3 is made up of 13 amino acids. Trimming shortened V by 1 base and J by 5 bases, and 10 bases separated the two germline ends. Germline CDR1 reads SGHRS; CDR2 reads YFSETQ.

This clone has only one observation. The chain links TRBV11-2 to TRBJ1-1; possibly TRBD1 for D (6 bases). CDR1 is SGHAT and CDR2 is FQNNGV in the germline V gene. The CDR3 covers 13 residues. Deletions cut 3 bases from V and 5 bases from J, with 10 bases between. CDR3 sequence reads: CASSFRGQTEAFF. CDR3 coding DNA: TGTGCCAGCAGCTTCAGGGGTCAGACTGAAGCTTTCTTT.

For this clone: Compared with germline, one end of the junction differs, possibly owing to a read error. This chain joins TRBV10-1 and TRBJ2-1; 11 bases are a match to TRBD2. The CDR3 is made up of 13 amino acids. The germline V gene encodes CDR1 WNHNN and CDR2 SYGVQD (reference sequence). The CDR3: CASSGSGGASRIF. Here the CDR3 DNA reads TGCGCCAGCAGTGGTAGCGGGGGGGCTTCCAGAATCTTC.

This chain uses TRBV6-2 or TRBV6-3 with TRBJ2-3; 10 bases are a match to TRBD2. The junction had 11 bases not matched to a gene; V was cut back by 3 bases and J by 5 bases. Germline V gene sequence: CDR1 MNHEY, CDR2 SVGEGT. This CDR3 spans 17 amino acids. As DNA, the CDR3 is TGTGCCAGCAGTTATAGACAAGCGGGGGGGCCTGGAGATACGCAGTATTTT. Translating it yields CASSYRQAGGPGDTQYF.

V and J are TRBV28 and TRBJ2-5, with a possible D match to TRBD2 (7 bases). The CDR3 runs 16 residues. Per the germline V gene, CDR1 is MDHEN and CDR2 is SYDVKM. V gave up 6 bases and J gave up 0 bases, with 17 bases separating them. The CDR3 spells CASSAGGGGHQETQYF. CDR3 nucleotides: TGTGCCAGCAGCGCCGGGGGCGGGGGCCACCAAGAGACCCAGTACTTC.

The rearrangement joins TRBV9 to TRBJ1-6; 9 bases match TRBD1. The CDR3 spans 15 residues. With 4 bases clipped from V and 4 bases from J, the junction kept 3 bases outside the gene matches. Germline V CDR1 and CDR2: SGDLS, YYNGEE. CDR3 nucleotides: TGTGCCAGCAGCCTTGGACAGGGGTATAATTCACCCCTCCACTTT. Encoded protein: CASSLGQGYNSPLHF.

This chain connects TRBV27 to TRBJ2-7, with D possibly TRBD1 on 6 matching bases. CDR3 length equals 16 residues. With 0 bases removed from V and 2 bases from J, the gap between germline ends came to 14 bases. Per germline, CDR1 MNHEY and CDR2 SMNVEV (reference sequence). The CDR3 DNA sequence: TGTGCCAGCAGTTTATCCGAACAGGGATCCGCCTACGAGCAGTACTTC. The encoded protein is CASSLSEQGSAYEQYF.

The chain joins TRBV5-4 to TRBJ2-2; TRBD1 matches at 7 bases. From germline, CDR1 is SGHNT and CDR2 YYREEE (reference sequence). CDR3 size: 15 residues. V shed 5 bases and J 0 bases; nucleotides not matched to a gene: 4. The CDR3: CASSQDRSNTGELFF. For the CDR3, the DNA is TGTGCCAGCAGTCAGGACAGGTCGAACACCGGGGAGCTGTTTTTT.

This CDR3 reads CASSPFGTGVGNTIYF. DNA of the CDR3: TGTGCCAGCTCCCCTTTCGGGACAGGGGTTGGAAACACCATATATTTT. The chain links TRBV18 to TRBJ1-3, with TRBD1 matching 10 bases. CDR1 KGHSH and CDR2 LQKENI come from the germline V gene. The CDR3 runs to 16 residues. V gave up 6 bases and J gave up 3 bases; unmatched junction bases: 8.

The rearrangement joins TRBV10-3 to TRBJ1-1; D is possibly TRBD1 (5 bases). The V end lost 0 bases, the J end lost 2 bases, and 10 bases lay between the germline ends. This CDR3 region has 15 residues. Per germline, CDR1 ENHRY and CDR2 SYGVKD. The CDR3 sequence is CAISESGLINTEAFF. CDR3 DNA sequence: TGTGCCATCAGTGAGTCGGGACTCATTAACACTGAAGCTTTCTTT.

The chain uses TRBV7-9 and TRBJ2-2, with D uncertain. Germline lookup yields CDR1 SEHNR and CDR2 FQNEAQ (reference sequence). The CDR3 length is 15 residues. V lost 1 base and J lost 5, with 11 bases in between. The CDR3 region has the DNA TGTGCCAGCAGCTTAGGCGGCATCCGGACCGGGGAGCTGTTTTTT. It codes for CASSLGGIRTGELFF.

The CDR3 DNA reads as TGTGCCAGCAGTTACCCGACAGGGGCCGAGCAGTACTTC. Residues: CASSYPTGAEQYF. The chain combines TRBV6-2 or TRBV6-3 with TRBJ2-7, with 8 bases fitting TRBD1. The CDR3 loop spans 13 amino acids. Looked up from germline, CDR1 is MNHEY and CDR2 is SVGEGT. V shed 2 bases and J 6 bases; nucleotides not matched to a gene: 3.

The chain employs TRBV18 and TRBJ1-5, with D perhaps TRBD1 (6 bases). Germline lookup yields CDR1 KGHSH and CDR2 LQKENI. V was trimmed by 4 bases and J by 6 bases, leaving 10 bases between them. The CDR3 is made up of 13 amino acids. CDR3 loop: CASSRDMGQPQHF. The CDR3 nucleotides read TGTGCCAGCTCACGGGACATGGGTCAGCCCCAGCATTTT. Drawing the rest from reference TRBV18 and TRBJ1-5, the complete variable domain is NAGVMQNPRHLVRRRGQEARLRCSPMKGHSHVYWYRQLPEEGLKFMVYLQKENIIDESGMPKERFSAEFPKEGPSILRIQQVVRGDSAAYFCASSRDMGQPQHFGDGTRLSIL.

The chain uses TRBV28 and TRBJ1-2, with TRBD1 matching 12 bases. The J segment lost 7 bases and the V segment lost 5 bases, leaving 8 bases of the junction unmatched. The CDR3 sequence is 15 residues long. CDR1 and CDR2 from the germline V gene are MDHEN and SYDVKM. The CDR3 spells CASSLPAGQGAGYTF. The CDR3 DNA reads TGTGCCAGCAGTCTCCCCGCGGGACAGGGGGCTGGCTACACCTTC.